This T cell receptor beta chain was observed in a study of radiotherapy plus CTLA-4 blockade in lung cancer. Across the study: Objective response was observed in around a sixth of patients, and disease control in around 31%. Study results and limitations: Early blood T cell clone dynamics, with interferon-beta, were reported to best predict response. TCR clones of tumor origin grew in blood after radiotherapy plus ipilimumab.

V was pared by 10 bases and J by 5 bases, with 9 bases of the junction left unmatched. Germline CDR1 is MNHNS and CDR2 is SASEGT. The CDR3 consists of 13 residues. Patients in the study, people with chemo-refractory metastatic non-small-cell lung cancer, received focal radiation plus ipilimumab CTLA-4 blockade. About this clone: Its specificity is not known.

Clones were read by immunoSEQ multiplex PCR, and TCRdb kept only the in-frame ones, dropping some. Of about 43,000 clones listed, about 70% are singletons. This chain connects TRBV6-1 to TRBJ1-2; 8 nucleotides match TRBD1. The specimen comprised peripheral blood, sampled from a patient treated with radiotherapy plus ipilimumab. The sequence was obtained from a human donor with non-small cell lung cancer who had a partial response to radiotherapy plus ipilimumab. CDR3 sequence: CATPQGEWYGYTF. The CDR3 DNA sequence: TGTGCCACCCCACAGGGGGAGTGGTATGGCTACACCTTC.